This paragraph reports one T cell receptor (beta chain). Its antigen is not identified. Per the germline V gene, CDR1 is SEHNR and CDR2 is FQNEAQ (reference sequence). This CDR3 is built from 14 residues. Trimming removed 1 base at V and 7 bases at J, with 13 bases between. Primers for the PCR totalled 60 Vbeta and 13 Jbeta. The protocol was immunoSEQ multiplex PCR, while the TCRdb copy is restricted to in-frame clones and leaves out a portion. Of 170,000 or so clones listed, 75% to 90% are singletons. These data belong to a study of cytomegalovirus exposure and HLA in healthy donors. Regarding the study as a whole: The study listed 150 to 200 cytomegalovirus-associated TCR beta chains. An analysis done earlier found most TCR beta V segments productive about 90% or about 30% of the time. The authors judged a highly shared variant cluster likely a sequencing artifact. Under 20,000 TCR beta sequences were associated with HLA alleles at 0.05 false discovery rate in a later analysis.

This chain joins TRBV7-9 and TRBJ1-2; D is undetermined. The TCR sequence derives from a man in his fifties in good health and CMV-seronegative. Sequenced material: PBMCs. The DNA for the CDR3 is TGTGCCAGCAGCTTAGAGGCCCCTTCGGGTGGCTACACCTTC. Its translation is CASSLEAPSGGYTF.